This T cell receptor (beta chain) was sequenced in a study of regulatory T cells in long-lasting Graves disease. Construction of TCR beta libraries relied on iRepertoire HTBI primers and on Arm-PCR targeting CDR3 regions. TCRdb processed the multiplex PCR reads anew with MiXCR; each CDR3 protein has one entry. The sample records around 500,000 distinct CDR3 sequences, around an eighth being singletons. Regarding the study as a whole: Patients with persistent disease showed a bias toward TRBV28, TRBJ1-2 and TRBJ2-5.

From germline, CDR1 is MNHEY and CDR2 SVGAGI. Trimming stripped 2 bases from V and 1 base from J, with 9 bases between. The CDR3 has 14 residues. This clonotype appeared many times. Its antigen is not identified. Regarding time point: newly diagnosed GD, antithyroid drugs for less than 3 months. Researchers made the TCR library from RNA that was extracted from PBMCs. Blood from the periphery, about 9 milliliters in all, was drawn into EDTA tubes. These data were also reused for a study on T cells in Graves' hyperthyroidism and ophthalmopathy. Per that study: In the blood, most expanded thyroid clonotypes above 0.001 appeared as well.

This receptor was identified in a man aged 25 to 40 with Graves disease. Sequenced material: peripheral blood mononuclear cells (PBMCs), taken at new diagnosis, from a patient treated with antithyroid drugs. The chain has TRBV6-5 and TRBJ2-7; possibly TRBD2 for D (5 bases). The CDR3 DNA reads TGTGCCAGCAGTTACGAACCGGGGTCCTACGAGCAGTACTTC. Translating gives CASSYEPGSYEQYF.